The source of this T cell receptor (beta chain) is a study of STAT3 mutations in large granular lymphocyte leukemia. General observations from the study: In several patients, dominant TCR clone burden exceeded STAT3 mutant burden, suggesting STAT3 mutation arose secondarily. Every T-cell large granular lymphocyte leukemia patient had at least one immunodominant TCR beta clonotype.

A note on this clone: The antigen is undetermined.

TCRdb's table, derived via immunoSEQ multiplex PCR, lists solely in-frame clones and lacks some. The profile shows under 6,000 clones, under 55% of them singletons. The origin of this receptor is a man in his fifties or sixties with T-cell large granular lymphocyte leukemia. Some clones in this sample may be carry-over from other donors' samples. What was sequenced was peripheral blood mononuclear cells.

The CDR3 DNA follows: TGTGCCAGCAGCTTTCCGTGGCCCGGGGAGCTGTTTTTT. As protein: CASSFPWPGELFF. The chain recombines TRBV5-6 with TRBJ2-2; D is unresolved. CDR1 is SGHDT, CDR2 YYEEEE, per germline. This CDR3 region has 13 residues. The V and J ends lost 2 bases and 6 bases respectively, with 8 bases between them.